This T cell receptor (beta chain) was found in a study of T cell repertoires in cytomegalovirus infection. Study-wide background: HLA-B-restricted CMV epitopes that are well studied were used alongside recently identified HLA-C-restricted ones. Based on public TCR beta signatures, there were indications of CMV infection and of a matching HLA type.

Germline V gives CDR1 SGHTA, CDR2 FQGNSA. V was trimmed by 3 bases and J by 8 bases, leaving 12 bases between them. The CDR3 runs 13 residues. The study's findings and limits: Carriage of CMV together with the relevant HLA was identifiable through cumulative public TCR beta family frequency. CMV-specific TCR beta clonotypes restricted by HLA-C dominated the ex vivo response.

A word on this clonotype: No antigen is known for it.

From the reads, TCRdb called clonotypes with MiXCR, one entry per CDR3 protein. The table includes approximately 600,000 distinct CDR3 sequences, around 40% detected once. This sequence originates from a human donor in good health (CMV status not recorded). Some clones in this sample may be carry-over from other donors' samples. The source was cultured PBMCs, collected from culture after CMV antigen stimulation. The chain employs TRBV7-2 and TRBJ2-3; D is perhaps TRBD1 (5 bases). The CDR3 DNA is TGTGCCAGCAGCTTCCTCGGGCAGGGTACGCAGTATTTT. Translating it yields CASSFLGQGTQYF.